Listed here is a single T cell receptor beta chain. Its specificity is not known. A J-beta primer mix and a sample-barcoded 5' primer were used in a second PCR of roughly 6 to 12 cycles. MiXCR, run by TCRdb on the 5' RACE reads, gives a single entry per CDR3 protein. Seen here are hundreds of thousands of distinct CDR3 sequences, 52% observed once, and the top ten hold about 14%. This record belongs to a study of blood T cells in healthy people across ages. General study findings and limits: TCR beta diversity, measured per million T cells, fell in a roughly linear way with age. With naive T cell percentage, TCR beta diversity showed a strong correlation.

This CDR3 contains 14 residues. V was shortened by 0 bases and J by 2 bases, with 9 bases between the two germline ends. From germline, CDR1 is SGHRS and CDR2 YFSETQ. Sequenced: blood. The sequence was collected from a woman of 80 years or more in good health. This chain joins TRBV5-1 and TRBJ2-7; unclear D gene. Here the CDR3 DNA reads TGCGCCAGCAGCTTGGTGGAGAGTACCTACGAGCAGTACTTC. It specifies CASSLVESTYEQYF.